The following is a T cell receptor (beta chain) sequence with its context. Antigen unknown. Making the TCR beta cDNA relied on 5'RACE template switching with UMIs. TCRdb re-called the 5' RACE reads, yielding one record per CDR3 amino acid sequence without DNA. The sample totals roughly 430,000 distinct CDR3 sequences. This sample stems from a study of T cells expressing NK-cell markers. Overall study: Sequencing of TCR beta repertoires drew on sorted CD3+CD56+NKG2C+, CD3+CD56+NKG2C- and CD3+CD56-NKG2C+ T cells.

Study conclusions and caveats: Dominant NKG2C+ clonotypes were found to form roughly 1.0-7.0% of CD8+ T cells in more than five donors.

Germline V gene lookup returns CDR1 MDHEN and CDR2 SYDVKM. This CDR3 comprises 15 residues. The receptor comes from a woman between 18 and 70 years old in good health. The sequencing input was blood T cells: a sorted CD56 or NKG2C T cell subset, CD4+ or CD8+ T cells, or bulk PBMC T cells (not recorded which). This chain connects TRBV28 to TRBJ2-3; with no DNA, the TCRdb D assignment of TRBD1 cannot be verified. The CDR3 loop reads CASTATPASTDTQYF.